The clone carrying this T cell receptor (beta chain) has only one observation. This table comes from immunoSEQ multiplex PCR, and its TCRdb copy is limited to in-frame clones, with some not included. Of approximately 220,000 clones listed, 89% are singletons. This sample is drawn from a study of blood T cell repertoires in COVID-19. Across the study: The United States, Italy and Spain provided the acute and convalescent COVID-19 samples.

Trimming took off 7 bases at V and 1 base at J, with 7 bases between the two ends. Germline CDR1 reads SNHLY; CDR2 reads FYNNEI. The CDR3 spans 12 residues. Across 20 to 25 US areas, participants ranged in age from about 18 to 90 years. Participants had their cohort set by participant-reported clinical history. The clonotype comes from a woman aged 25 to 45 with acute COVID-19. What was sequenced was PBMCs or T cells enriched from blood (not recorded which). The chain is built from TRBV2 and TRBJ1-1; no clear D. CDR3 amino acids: CASTRQNTEAFF. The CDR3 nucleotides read TGTGCCAGCACCCGACAGAACACTGAAGCTTTCTTT.